This T cell receptor (beta chain) was identified during a study of cytomegalovirus exposure and HLA in healthy donors. Study context: The 90 to 150 validation repertoires, a later analysis reported, used the same platform as the approximately 670 repertoires from the first cohort. Study-level points and caveats: TCR clusters originating in the first cohort tended to co-occur in the 100 to 150 validation repertoires, according to a later analysis. The classifier reportedly diagnosed cytomegalovirus status with high specificity and sensitivity.

Here immunoSEQ multiplex PCR was the method, and the copy in TCRdb shows in-frame clones only, minus some. The table includes some 140,000 clones, roughly 90% detected once. Deletions cut 1 base from V and 5 bases from J, with 10 bases between. This CDR3 region has 13 residues. Looked up from germline, CDR1 is SGHNT and CDR2 is YYREEE (reference sequence). As for this clone: Its antigen is as yet unknown.

A roughly 120-subject validation cohort, separate from the approximately 690-subject first cohort, supplied the donors. The sequencing sample was made of PBMCs. The rearrangement joins TRBV5-4 to TRBJ2-7; D perhaps matches TRBD1 (6 bases). The clonotype was recovered from a man aged 18 to 30 in good health and CMV-seropositive. DNA of the CDR3: TGTGCCAGCAGCTTGTCAGGGGTCGACGAGCAGTACTTC. Its protein is CASSLSGVDEQYF.